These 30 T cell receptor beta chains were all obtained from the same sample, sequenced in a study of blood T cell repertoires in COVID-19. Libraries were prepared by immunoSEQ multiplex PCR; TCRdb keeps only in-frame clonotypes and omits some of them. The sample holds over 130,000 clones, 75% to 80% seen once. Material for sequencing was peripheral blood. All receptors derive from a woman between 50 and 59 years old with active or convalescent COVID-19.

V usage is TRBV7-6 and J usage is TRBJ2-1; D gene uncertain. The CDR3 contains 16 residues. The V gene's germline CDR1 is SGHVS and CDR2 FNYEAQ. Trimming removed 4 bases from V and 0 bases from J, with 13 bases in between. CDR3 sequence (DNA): TGTGCCAGCAGCTCCCTTGGTAAGAGCTCCTACAATGAGCAGTTCTTC. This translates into CASSSLGKSSYNEQFF.

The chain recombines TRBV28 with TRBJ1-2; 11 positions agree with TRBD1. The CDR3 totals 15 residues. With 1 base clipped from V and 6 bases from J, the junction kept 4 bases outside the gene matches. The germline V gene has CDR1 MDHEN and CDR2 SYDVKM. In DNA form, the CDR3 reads TGTGCCAGCAGTTTATCTTGGACAGGGGGCAATGGCTACACCTTC. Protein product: CASSLSWTGGNGYTF.

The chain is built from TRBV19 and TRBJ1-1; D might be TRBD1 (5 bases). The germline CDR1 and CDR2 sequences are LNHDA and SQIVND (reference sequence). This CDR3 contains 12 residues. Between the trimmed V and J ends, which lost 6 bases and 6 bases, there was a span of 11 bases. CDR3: CASSALTAEAFF. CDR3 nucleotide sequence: TGTGCCAGTAGCGCATTGACAGCTGAAGCTTTCTTT. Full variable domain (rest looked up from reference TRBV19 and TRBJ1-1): DGGITQSPKYLFRKEGQNVTLSCEQNLNHDAMYWYRQDPGQGLRLIYYSQIVNDFQKGDIAEGYSVSREKKESFPLTVTSAQKNPTAFYLCASSALTAEAFFGQGTRLTVV.

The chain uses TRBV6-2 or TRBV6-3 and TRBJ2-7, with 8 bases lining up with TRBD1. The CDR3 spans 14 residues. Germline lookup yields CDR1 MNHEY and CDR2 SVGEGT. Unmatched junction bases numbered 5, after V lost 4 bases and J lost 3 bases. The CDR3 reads CASSSTGAGYEQYF. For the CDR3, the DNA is TGTGCCAGCAGTTCGACAGGGGCGGGCTACGAGCAGTACTTC.

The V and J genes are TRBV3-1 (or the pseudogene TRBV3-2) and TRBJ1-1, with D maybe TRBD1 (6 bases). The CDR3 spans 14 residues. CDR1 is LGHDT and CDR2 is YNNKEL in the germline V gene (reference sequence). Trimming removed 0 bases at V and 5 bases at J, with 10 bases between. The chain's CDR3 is CASSQDLGATEAFF. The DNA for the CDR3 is TGTGCCAGCAGCCAAGATCTGGGGGCGACTGAAGCTTTCTTT.

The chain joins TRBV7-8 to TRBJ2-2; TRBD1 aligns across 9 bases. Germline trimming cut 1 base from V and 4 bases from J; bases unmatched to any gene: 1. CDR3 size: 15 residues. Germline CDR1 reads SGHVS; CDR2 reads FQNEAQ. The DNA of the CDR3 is TGTGCCAGCAGCTTAGGACAGGGGGGCACCGGGGAGCTGTTTTTT. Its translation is CASSLGQGGTGELFF.

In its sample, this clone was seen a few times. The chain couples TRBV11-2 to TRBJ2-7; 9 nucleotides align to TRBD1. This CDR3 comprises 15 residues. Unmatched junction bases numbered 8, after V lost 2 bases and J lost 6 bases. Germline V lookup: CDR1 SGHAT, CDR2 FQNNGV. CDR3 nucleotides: TGTGCCAGCAGCTTATTACGGGACAGGGAAGCCGAGCAGTACTTC. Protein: CASSLLRDREAEQYF.

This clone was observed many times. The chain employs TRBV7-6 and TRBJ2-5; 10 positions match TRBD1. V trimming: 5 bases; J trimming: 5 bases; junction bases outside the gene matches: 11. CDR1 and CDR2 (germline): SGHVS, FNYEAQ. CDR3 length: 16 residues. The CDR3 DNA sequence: TGTGCCAGCAGCGCTACCTGGACAGGGGGTGGGGAGACCCAGTACTTC. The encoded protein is CASSATWTGGGETQYF. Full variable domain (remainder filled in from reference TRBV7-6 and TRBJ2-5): GAGVSQSPRYKVTKRGQDVALRCDPISGHVSLYWYRQALGQGPEFLTYFNYEAQQDKSGLPNDRFSAERPEGSISTLTIQRTEQRDSAMYRCASSATWTGGGETQYFGPGTRLLVL.

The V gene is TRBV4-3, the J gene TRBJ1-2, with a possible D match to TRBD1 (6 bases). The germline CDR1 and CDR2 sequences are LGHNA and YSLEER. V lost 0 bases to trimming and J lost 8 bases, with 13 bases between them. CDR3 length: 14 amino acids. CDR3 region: CASSQDQGIGGYTF. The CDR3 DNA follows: TGCGCCAGCAGCCAAGATCAGGGGATCGGCGGCTACACCTTC.

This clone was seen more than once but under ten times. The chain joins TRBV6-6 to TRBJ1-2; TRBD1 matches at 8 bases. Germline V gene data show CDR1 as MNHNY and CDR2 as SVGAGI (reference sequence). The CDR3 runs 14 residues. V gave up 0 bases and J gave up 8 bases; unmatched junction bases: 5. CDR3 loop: CASSYSLDREGYTF. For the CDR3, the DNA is TGTGCCAGCAGTTACTCTTTGGACAGGGAAGGCTACACCTTC.

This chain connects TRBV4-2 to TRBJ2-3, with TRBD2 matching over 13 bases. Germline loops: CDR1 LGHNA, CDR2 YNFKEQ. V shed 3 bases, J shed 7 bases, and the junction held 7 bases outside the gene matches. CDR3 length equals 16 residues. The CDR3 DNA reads TGTGCCAGCAGCCAGGAACTAGCGGGGGGGCCCCATACGCAGTATTTT. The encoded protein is CASSQELAGGPHTQYF.

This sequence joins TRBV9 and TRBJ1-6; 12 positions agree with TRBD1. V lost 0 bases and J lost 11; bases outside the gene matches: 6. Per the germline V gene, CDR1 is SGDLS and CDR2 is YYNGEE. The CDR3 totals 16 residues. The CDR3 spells CASSVDPGQGATPLHF. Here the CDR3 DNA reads TGTGCCAGCAGCGTAGACCCGGGACAGGGGGCTACACCCCTCCACTTT.

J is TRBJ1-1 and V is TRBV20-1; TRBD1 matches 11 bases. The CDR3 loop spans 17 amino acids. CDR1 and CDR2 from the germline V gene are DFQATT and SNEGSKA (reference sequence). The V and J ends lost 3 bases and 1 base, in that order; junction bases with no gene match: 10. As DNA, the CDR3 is TGCAGTGCTAGTCACGGCGGACAGGGGGCCCCGAACACTGAAGCTTTCTTT. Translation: CSASHGGQGAPNTEAFF.

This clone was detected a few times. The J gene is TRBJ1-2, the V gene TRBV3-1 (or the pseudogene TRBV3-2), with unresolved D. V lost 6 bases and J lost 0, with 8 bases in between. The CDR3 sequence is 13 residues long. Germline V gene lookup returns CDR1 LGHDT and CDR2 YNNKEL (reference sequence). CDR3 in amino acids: CASSFITNYGYTF. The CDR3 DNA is TGTGCCAGCAGTTTTATTACTAACTATGGCTACACCTTC.

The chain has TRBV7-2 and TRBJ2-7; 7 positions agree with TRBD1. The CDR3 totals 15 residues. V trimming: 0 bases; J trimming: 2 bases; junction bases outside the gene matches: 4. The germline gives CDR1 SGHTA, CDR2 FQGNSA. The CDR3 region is CASSLALQGTYEQYF. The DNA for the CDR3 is TGTGCCAGCAGCTTAGCGCTACAGGGGACCTACGAGCAGTACTTC.

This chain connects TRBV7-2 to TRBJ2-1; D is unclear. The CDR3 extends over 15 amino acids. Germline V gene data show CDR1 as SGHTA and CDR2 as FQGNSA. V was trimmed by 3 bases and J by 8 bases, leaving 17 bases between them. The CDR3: CASSLPIPVRDEQFF. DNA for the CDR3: TGTGCCAGCAGCTTGCCGATCCCTGTTCGGGATGAGCAGTTCTTC.

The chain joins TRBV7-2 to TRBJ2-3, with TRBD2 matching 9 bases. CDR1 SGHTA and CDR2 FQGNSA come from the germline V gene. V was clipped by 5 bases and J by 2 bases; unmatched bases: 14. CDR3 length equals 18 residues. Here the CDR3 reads CASSPLPTLAGSTDTQYF. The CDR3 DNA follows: TGTGCCAGCAGCCCATTGCCAACTCTAGCGGGATCCACAGATACGCAGTATTTT.

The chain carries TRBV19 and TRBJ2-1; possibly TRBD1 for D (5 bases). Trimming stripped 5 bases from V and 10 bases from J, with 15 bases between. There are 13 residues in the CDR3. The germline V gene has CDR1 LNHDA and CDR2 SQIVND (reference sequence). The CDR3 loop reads CASSALQGYEQFF. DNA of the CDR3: TGTGCCAGTAGTGCCCTTCAGGGATACGAGCAGTTCTTC.

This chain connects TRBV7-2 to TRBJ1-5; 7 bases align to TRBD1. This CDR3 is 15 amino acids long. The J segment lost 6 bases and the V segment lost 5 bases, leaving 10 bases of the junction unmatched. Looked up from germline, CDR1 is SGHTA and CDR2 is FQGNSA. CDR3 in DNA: TGTGCCAGCAGCGCCCGACAGGGATCGGGTCAGCCCCAGCATTTT. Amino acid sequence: CASSARQGSGQPQHF.

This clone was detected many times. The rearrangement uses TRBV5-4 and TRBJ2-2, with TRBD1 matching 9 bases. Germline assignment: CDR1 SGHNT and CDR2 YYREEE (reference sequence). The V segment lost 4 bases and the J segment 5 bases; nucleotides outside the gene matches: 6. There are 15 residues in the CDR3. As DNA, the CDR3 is TGTGCCAGCAGCCCGGACAGGGGTGAGACCGGGGAGCTGTTTTTT. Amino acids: CASSPDRGETGELFF.

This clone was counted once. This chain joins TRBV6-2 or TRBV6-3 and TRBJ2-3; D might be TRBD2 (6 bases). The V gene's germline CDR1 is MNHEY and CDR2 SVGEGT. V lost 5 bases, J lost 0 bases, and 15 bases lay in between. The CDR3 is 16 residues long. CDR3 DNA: TGTGCCAGCAGTGGAGGACTATACGAAAGCACAGATACGCAGTATTTT. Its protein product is CASSGGLYESTDTQYF.

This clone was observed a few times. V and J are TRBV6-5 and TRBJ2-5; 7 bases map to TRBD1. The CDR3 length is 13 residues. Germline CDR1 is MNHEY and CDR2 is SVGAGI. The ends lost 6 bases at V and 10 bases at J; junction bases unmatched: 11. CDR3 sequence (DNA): TGTGCCAGCAGCCAGTCACAGGGGCCGGTCCAGTACTTC. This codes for CASSQSQGPVQYF.

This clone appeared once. The CDR3 nucleotides are TGTGCCAGCACCCCGGGACTAGCGGGGGGGCCGGGTGTTGCAGATACGCAGTATTTT. Encoded protein: CASTPGLAGGPGVADTQYF. The chain joins TRBV6-2 or TRBV6-3 to TRBJ2-3; TRBD2 matches at 16 bases. The V segment lost 7 bases and the J segment 4 bases; nucleotides outside the gene matches: 14. Germline V gives CDR1 MNHEY, CDR2 SVGEGT. The CDR3 extends over 19 amino acids.

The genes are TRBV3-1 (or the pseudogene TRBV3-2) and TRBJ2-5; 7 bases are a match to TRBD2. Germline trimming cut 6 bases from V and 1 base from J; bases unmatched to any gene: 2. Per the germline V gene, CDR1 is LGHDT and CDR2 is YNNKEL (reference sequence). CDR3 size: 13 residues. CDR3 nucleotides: TGTGCCAGCAGACGGACTAGCCAAGAGACCCAGTACTTC. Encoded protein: CASRRTSQETQYF.

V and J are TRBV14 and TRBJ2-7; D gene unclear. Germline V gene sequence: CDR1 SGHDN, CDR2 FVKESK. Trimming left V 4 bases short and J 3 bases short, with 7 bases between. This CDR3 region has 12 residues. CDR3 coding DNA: TGTGCCAGCAGCCGCACAAGCTACGAGCAGTACTTC. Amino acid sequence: CASSRTSYEQYF.

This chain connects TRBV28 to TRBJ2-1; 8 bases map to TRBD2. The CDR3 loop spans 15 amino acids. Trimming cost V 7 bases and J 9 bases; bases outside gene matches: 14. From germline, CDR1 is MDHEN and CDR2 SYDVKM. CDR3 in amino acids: CASTTPGLGYREQFF. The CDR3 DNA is TGTGCCAGCACCACACCGGGACTAGGGTATCGTGAGCAGTTCTTC.

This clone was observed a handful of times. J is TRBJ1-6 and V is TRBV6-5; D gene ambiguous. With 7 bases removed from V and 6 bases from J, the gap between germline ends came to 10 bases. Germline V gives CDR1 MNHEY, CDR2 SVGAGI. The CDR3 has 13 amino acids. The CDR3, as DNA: TGTGCCAGCAACGGAGACCCTAATTCACCCCTCCACTTT. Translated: CASNGDPNSPLHF.

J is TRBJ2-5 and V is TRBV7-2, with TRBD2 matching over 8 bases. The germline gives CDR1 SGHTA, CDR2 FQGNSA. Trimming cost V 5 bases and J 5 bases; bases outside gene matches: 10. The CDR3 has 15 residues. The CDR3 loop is CASSGSGGTGETQYF. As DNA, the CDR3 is TGTGCCAGCAGCGGCAGCGGGGGAACAGGGGAGACCCAGTACTTC.

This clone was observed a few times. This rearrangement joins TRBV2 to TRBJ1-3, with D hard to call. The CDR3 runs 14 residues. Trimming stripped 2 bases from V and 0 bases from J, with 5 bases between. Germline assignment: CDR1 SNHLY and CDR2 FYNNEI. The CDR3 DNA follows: TGTGCCAGCAGTGAAAACACCTCTGGAAACACCATATATTTT. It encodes CASSENTSGNTIYF. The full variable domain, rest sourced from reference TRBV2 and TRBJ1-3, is EPEVTQTPSHQVTQMGQEVILRCVPISNHLYFYWYRQILGQKVEFLVSFYNNEISEKSEIFDDQFSVERPDGSNFTLKIRSTKLEDSAMYFCASSENTSGNTIYFGEGSWLTVV.

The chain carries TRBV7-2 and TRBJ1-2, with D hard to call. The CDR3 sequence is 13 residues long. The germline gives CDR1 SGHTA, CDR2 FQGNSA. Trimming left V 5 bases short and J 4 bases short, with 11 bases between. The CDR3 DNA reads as TGTGCCAGCAGCCCCAGTGTGTCCTATGGCTACACCTTC. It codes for CASSPSVSYGYTF.